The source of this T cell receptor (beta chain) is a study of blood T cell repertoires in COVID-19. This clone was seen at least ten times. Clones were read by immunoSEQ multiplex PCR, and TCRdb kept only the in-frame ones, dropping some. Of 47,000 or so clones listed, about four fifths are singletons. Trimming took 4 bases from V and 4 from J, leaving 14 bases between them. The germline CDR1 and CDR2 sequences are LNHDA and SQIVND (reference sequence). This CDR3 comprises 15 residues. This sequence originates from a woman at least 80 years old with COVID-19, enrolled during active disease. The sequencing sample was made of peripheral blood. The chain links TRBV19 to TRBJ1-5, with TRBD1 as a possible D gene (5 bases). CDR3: CASSRVQGGNQPQHF. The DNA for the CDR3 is TGTGCCAGTAGTAGAGTCCAGGGCGGAAATCAGCCCCAGCATTTT. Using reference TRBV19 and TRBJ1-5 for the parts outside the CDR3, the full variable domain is DGGITQSPKYLFRKEGQNVTLSCEQNLNHDAMYWYRQDPGQGLRLIYYSQIVNDFQKGDIAEGYSVSREKKESFPLTVTSAQKNPTAFYLCASSRVQGGNQPQHFGDGTRLSIL.